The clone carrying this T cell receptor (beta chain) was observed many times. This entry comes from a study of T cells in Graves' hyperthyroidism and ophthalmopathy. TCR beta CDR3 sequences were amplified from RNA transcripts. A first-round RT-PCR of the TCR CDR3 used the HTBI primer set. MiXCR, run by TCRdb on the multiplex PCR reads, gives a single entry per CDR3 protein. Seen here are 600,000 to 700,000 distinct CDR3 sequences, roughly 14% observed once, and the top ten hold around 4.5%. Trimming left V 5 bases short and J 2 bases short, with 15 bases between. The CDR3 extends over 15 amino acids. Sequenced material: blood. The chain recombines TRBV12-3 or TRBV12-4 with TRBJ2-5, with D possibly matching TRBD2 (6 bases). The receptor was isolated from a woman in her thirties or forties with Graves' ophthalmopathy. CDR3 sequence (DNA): TGTGCCAGCAGTGGGATGGGACTGACTCAAGAGACCCAGTACTTC. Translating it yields CASSGMGLTQETQYF.